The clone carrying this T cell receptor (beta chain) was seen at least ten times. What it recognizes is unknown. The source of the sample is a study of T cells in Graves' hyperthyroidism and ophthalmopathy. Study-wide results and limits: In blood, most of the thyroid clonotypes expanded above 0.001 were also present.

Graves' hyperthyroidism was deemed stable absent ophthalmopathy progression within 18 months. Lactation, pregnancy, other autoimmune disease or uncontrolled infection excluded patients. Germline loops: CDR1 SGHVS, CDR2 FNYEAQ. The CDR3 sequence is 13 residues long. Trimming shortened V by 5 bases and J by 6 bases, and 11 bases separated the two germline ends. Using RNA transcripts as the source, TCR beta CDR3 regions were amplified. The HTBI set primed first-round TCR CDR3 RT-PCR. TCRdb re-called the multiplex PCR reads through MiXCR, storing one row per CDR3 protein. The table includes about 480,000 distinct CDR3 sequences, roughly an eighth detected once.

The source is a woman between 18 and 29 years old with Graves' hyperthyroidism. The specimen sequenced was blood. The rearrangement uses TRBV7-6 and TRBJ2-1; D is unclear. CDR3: CASSTGPANEQFF. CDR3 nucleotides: TGTGCCAGCAGCACCGGACCCGCCAATGAGCAGTTCTTC. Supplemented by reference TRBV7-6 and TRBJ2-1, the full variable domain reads GAGVSQSPRYKVTKRGQDVALRCDPISGHVSLYWYRQALGQGPEFLTYFNYEAQQDKSGLPNDRFSAERPEGSISTLTIQRTEQRDSAMYRCASSTGPANEQFFGPGTRLTVL.